A single T cell receptor (beta chain) is shown here with its context. This clone's antigen is unknown. Base-call qualities are not available, and no considerably larger clone is one nucleotide away. Each PCR received spiked-in synthetic TCR analog templates so that absolute template abundance could be estimated from read counts. The immunoSEQ assay was used to amplify TCRbeta CDR3 regions from genomic DNA with bias-controlled V and J gene primers. Sequencing of rearranged TCRbeta segments was done at approximately 20X coverage. Per the authors' processing: Clustering was used to correct sequencing errors, and CDR3s were annotated against IMGT to assign V, D and J genes. Downstream analyses used only productive TCRbeta rearrangements and left out out-of-frame or stop-codon sequences. To compute clonality, Shannon entropy was normalized by the log of the number of unique productive sequences and then subtracted from one. Fisher's exact test with Benjamini-Hochberg correction, at a threshold of adjusted p below 0.01, was used to find clones that differed between time points or between blood and tumor. As stored in TCRdb, this immuneACCESS dataset retains in-frame rearrangements with V and J assigned. A fraction of the clones does not appear; measured against another copy, unresolved V genes explain less than half of the discrepancy, and the remainder lacks a known reason. That table is the source of V, J and clone size, and D and trimming were worked out from the DNA. This sample is represented by tens of thousands of clones; roughly 86% of them were singletons. The ten largest make up 2.9% of the sample.

CDR1 and CDR2 were assigned from the germline V gene (reference sequence) as LNHDA and SQIVND. V loses 4 bases of germline sequence and J loses 1 base, and the interval between the two ends is 2 bases. The CDR3 runs 12 amino acids, cysteine and phenylalanine included. The only DNA kept is the CDR3, 36 bases in frame from the first base. The data are from a study of PD-L1 blockade in urothelial cancer (dated 2017 in TCRdb). Study-wide context: Every patient began therapy in the mid-2010s and was given atezolizumab 1,200 mg intravenously every 3 weeks. Patients had an ECOG performance status of 0 or 1 and had received between 0 and 3 prior chemotherapy regimens. Blood samples were analyzed at 3 weeks after treatment start (second dose) and at 6 weeks after treatment start. About 90% of the 29 patients were identified as males with urothelial cancer of bladder origin, and a prior smoking history was reported by 18 of 29 patients. Pretreatment tumor samples and matched peripheral blood, collected serially before and after atezolizumab treatment, underwent TCR sequencing. Some 29 patients had pretreatment blood TCR-seq, some 25 had at least one posttreatment blood collection, and some 25 had tumor TCR-seq. In the same patients who had TCR sequencing, pretreatment tumors also underwent whole exome sequencing and RNA sequencing. Durable clinical benefit meant progression-free survival longer than 6 months, and TCR features were also tested against progression-free and overall survival. The study was an exploratory multi-omic analysis of somatic, immune and clinical correlates of response to PD-L1 blockade with atezolizumab in urothelial cancer. Durable clinical benefit was achieved by nine patients but not by the remaining 20. Blood samples gave a median of around 140,000 T cells and approximately 80,000 unique TCRs, with a median clonality of approximately 0.08.

The cohort comprised around 31 patients with locally advanced or metastatic urothelial carcinoma treated at Memorial Sloan Kettering on a trial protocol. Peripheral blood mononuclear cells were collected pretreatment and during treatment, with between 1 and 8 total time points per patient. The Qiagen DNeasy Blood extraction kit was used to purify genomic DNA from total PBMCs and tumor samples. PBMCs were collected pretreatment and during treatment, and were isolated and stored as previously described. General study outcomes and caveats: Because of the small sample size (n ≈ 30) and the many exploratory analyses performed, the results are intended to be regarded as hypothesis-generating. Among patients with durable benefit, tumor-associated TCR clones showed greater expansion in peripheral blood 3 weeks after treatment started (n ≈ 20, p = 0.022). Improved progression-free and overall survival was associated with having pretreatment peripheral blood TCR clonality below the median.

This sequence uses TRBV19 and TRBJ2-1, with the D gene uncertain. This TCR derives from a middle-aged man with urothelial cancer. The sample here was PBMCs, taken around atezolizumab (anti-PD-L1) treatment. The CDR3 region has the sequence CASSTSYNEQFF. The bases are TGTGCCAGTAGTACATCCTACAATGAGCAGTTCTTC.